This TCR beta chain was sequenced during a study of early stage breast cancer tumors. About the study: About 80% of the 16 invasive tumors were ER+, PR+ and HER2-. Whole-study results and caveats: Commonly generated sequences made up most enriched TCRB sequences shared between patients.

As regards this clone: Its specificity is not known.

Germline values: CDR1 SGDLS, CDR2 YYNGEE. The junction had 3 bases not matched to a gene; V was cut back by 0 bases and J by 9 bases. This CDR3 region has 14 residues. Profiled with immunoSEQ multiplex PCR; TCRdb holds only in-frame clones, not every one. The data contain about 21,000 clones, about 80% of them singletons. Sequencing was done on a sample of blood. The V gene is TRBV9, the J gene TRBJ2-4; TRBD2 matches 10 bases. The clonotype was recovered from a person aged 55 to 75 with breast cancer. This CDR3 reads CASSVEAGGSIQYF. In nucleotides, the CDR3 is TGTGCCAGCAGCGTAGAAGCGGGGGGGAGCATTCAGTACTTC.